Presented here are 9 T cell receptor beta chains from one specimen sequenced in a study of blood T cells in healthy people across ages. The authors ran a second PCR of about 6 to 12 cycles using a sample-barcoded 5' primer and a J-beta primer mix. TCRdb re-called the 5' RACE reads with MiXCR, one entry per CDR3 protein. The profile shows over 450,000 distinct CDR3 sequences, about 25% of them singletons. These data also formed part of another study, on T cells of mothers and their children.

Sequences were obtained from blood. Source of these receptors: a boy between 10 and 17 years old in good health.

The table lists this clonotype with a few counts. The germline gene is not matched at one end of the junction; a read error may be the cause. V gene TRBV7-6 combines with J gene TRBJ2-7; D not resolved. The better agreement between TRBJ2-5 and the DNA end casts doubt on the J call. CDR1 and CDR2 (germline): SGHVS, FNYEAQ. The CDR3 covers 14 residues. The CDR3 DNA sequence: TGTGCCAGCAGTTTAGGACCGAGACAAGAGACCCAGTACTTC. Translating it yields CASSLGPRQETQYF.

This clonotype was seen more than once but under ten times. The genes are TRBV28 and TRBJ2-7; 11 bases align to TRBD1. J gave up 5 bases and V 3 bases, and 6 bases lay outside the gene matches. The V gene's germline CDR1 is MDHEN and CDR2 SYDVKM. This CDR3 has 15 residues. CDR3 sequence: CASSFSGTGGHEQYF. In nucleotides, the CDR3 is TGTGCCAGCAGTTTTTCCGGGACAGGGGGACACGAGCAGTACTTC.

Comment on this clonotype: At one end, the junction sequence differs from germline, possibly due to a read error. V gene TRBV11-1 combines with J gene TRBJ2-5; 7 bases match TRBD1. The CDR3 is made up of 14 amino acids. CDR1 SGHAT and CDR2 FQDESV come from the germline V gene (reference sequence). The DNA for the CDR3 is TGTGCCAGCAGCTTGGGGACAGTCCAAAAGACCCAGTACTTC. This sequence encodes CASSLGTVQKTQYF.

This clonotype has more than one count but fewer than ten. The J gene is TRBJ2-7, the V gene TRBV4-3; 8 bases fit TRBD2. This CDR3 comprises 18 residues. The junction had 10 bases not matched to a gene; V was cut back by 0 bases and J by 0 bases. Germline V gene sequence: CDR1 LGHNA, CDR2 YSLEER. Here the CDR3 DNA reads TGCGCCAGCAGCCAAGAGGTCGGCGGACTAGCATTCTCCTACGAGCAGTACTTC. It codes for CASSQEVGGLAFSYEQYF.

In its sample, this clonotype was seen a few times. V usage is TRBV20-1 and J usage is TRBJ2-4; D might be TRBD1 (5 bases). From germline, CDR1 is DFQATT and CDR2 SNEGSKA (reference sequence). V was trimmed by 1 base and J by 6 bases, leaving 10 bases between them. This CDR3 is 13 amino acids long. The CDR3 region has the DNA TGCAGTGCTAGAGCGATGACAGTAAACATTCAGTACTTC. Translated: CSARAMTVNIQYF.

The gene calls are TRBV6-2 or TRBV6-3 and TRBJ1-5, with D uncertain. This CDR3 comprises 14 residues. V was cut by 2 bases and J by 4 bases, with 9 bases left in between. The germline V gene encodes CDR1 MNHEY and CDR2 SVGEGT. CDR3 loop: CASSYETGNQPQHF. The CDR3 bases are TGTGCCAGCAGTTACGAAACGGGGAATCAGCCCCAGCATTTT.

This clonotype appeared a few times. The genes are TRBV7-9 and TRBJ1-4; no reliable D call. CDR1 is SEHNR, CDR2 FQNEAQ, per germline (reference sequence). This CDR3 has 18 amino acids. V lost 5 bases, J lost 8 bases, and 27 bases lay in between. The CDR3 reads CASSPTLRGPIPPEKLFF. The CDR3 region has the DNA TGTGCCAGCAGCCCAACCCTACGAGGACCCATTCCGCCGGAAAAACTGTTTTTT.

This clonotype was detected a few times. The rearrangement uses TRBV20-1 and TRBJ1-2; the match to TRBD1 covers 8 bases. The J segment lost 3 bases and the V segment lost 0 bases, leaving 6 bases of the junction unmatched. Germline assignment: CDR1 DFQATT and CDR2 SNEGSKA (reference sequence). CDR3 length: 15 amino acids. The CDR3 loop is CSARDPGGVDYGYTF. The CDR3 DNA sequence: TGCAGTGCTAGAGATCCAGGGGGCGTGGACTATGGCTACACCTTC.

This clonotype was recorded at least ten times. The CDR3 region is CASSQALFTQYF. The CDR3 DNA is TGTGCCAGCAGCCAAGCCCTCTTCACGCAGTATTTT. The chain has TRBV14 and TRBJ2-3; no firm D call. Trimming removed 1 base from V and 9 bases from J, with 8 bases in between. This CDR3 spans 12 amino acids. The germline V gene has CDR1 SGHDN and CDR2 FVKESK. Supplemented by reference TRBV14 and TRBJ2-3, the full variable domain reads EAGVTQFPSHSVIEKGQTVTLRCDPISGHDNLYWYRRVMGKEIKFLLHFVKESKQDESGMPNNRFLAERTGGTYSTLKVQPAELEDSGVYFCASSQALFTQYFGPGTRLTVL.